One and the same sample provided the 2 T cell receptor beta chains below, sequenced in a study of blood T cell repertoires in COVID-19. Profiling relied on immunoSEQ multiplex PCR, and the TCRdb table lists in-frame clones only, not all of them. This table has 72,000 or so clones, roughly 77% appearing once. Sequencing used peripheral blood. The receptors were sampled from a human donor in a cohort sampled during active COVID-19.

The rearrangement uses TRBV28 and TRBJ2-1; 7 bases map to TRBD2. The CDR3 spans 17 residues. Germline CDR1 MDHEN, CDR2 SYDVKM. V dropped 5 bases and J dropped 5; count of bases not matched to a gene: 15. CDR3 loop: CASSPLDPPGRHNEQFF. CDR3 coding DNA: TGTGCCAGCAGTCCCCTCGACCCTCCCGGGAGGCACAATGAGCAGTTCTTC.

This clone was recorded once. This chain joins TRBV5-5 and TRBJ2-7; D is unclear. The CDR3 covers 17 residues. Germline V gene data show CDR1 as SGHKS and CDR2 as YYEKEE (reference sequence). The V end was cut by 1 base, the J end by 3 bases, with 20 bases between. In nucleotides, the CDR3 is TGTGCCAGCAGCTTGAAAGTCACTCCATACTCCTACTACGAGCAGTACTTC. Translated, it gives CASSLKVTPYSYYEQYF.